This is a list of T cell receptor beta chains from one sample in a study of T cell repertoires in cytomegalovirus infection. TCRdb fed the reads into MiXCR, producing one record per CDR3 protein. The data contain 680,000 or so distinct CDR3 sequences, around 31% of them seen just once; the ten biggest clones take up 15% to 20%. The antigens of these receptors remain unknown. This sample comprised cultured PBMCs, obtained from culture after CMV antigen stimulation. The receptors shown here come from a human donor in good health (CMV status not recorded). Some clones in this sample may be carry-over from other donors' samples. Both conserved end residues are part of each CDR3. A D gene is named only where the DNA matches it firmly. Size is omitted from some rows. Given values are once, few, many or a class for expanded clones.

CDR3aa: CASSLGGEVTQYF; CDR3nt: TGTGCCAGCAGCCTGGGGGGAGAGGTGACCCAGTACTTC; j_gene: TRBJ2-5; abundance: -; v_gene: TRBV14; d_gene: -
CDR3aa: CASSFEAQGARTEAFF; CDR3nt: TGTGCCAGCAGCTTTGAAGCACAAGGGGCCAGGACTGAAGCTTTCTTT; j_gene: TRBJ1-1; abundance: -; v_gene: TRBV7-6; d_gene: -
CDR3aa: CASSHPGGTNEKLFF; CDR3nt: TGCGCCAGCAGCCACCCGGGGGGGACTAATGAAAAACTGTTTTTT; j_gene: TRBJ1-4; abundance: few; v_gene: TRBV4-1; d_gene: -
CDR3aa: CASSFAAGENTEAFF; CDR3nt: TGTGCCAGCAGTTTCGCGGCGGGGGAAAACACTGAAGCTTTCTTT; j_gene: TRBJ1-1; abundance: few; v_gene: TRBV7-2; d_gene: -
CDR3aa: CASSLGHTSGAPTF; CDR3nt: TGTGCCAGCAGCTTAGGGCATACCTCTGGGGCCCCAACTTTC; j_gene: TRBJ2-6; abundance: few; v_gene: TRBV7-8; d_gene: -
CDR3aa: CASSSSTAANEKLFF; CDR3nt: TGTGCCAGCAGTTCTTCCACAGCAGCTAATGAAAAACTGTTTTTT; j_gene: TRBJ1-4; abundance: many; v_gene: TRBV12-3/TRBV12-4; d_gene: -
CDR3aa: CASSLGRGFNEQFF; CDR3nt: TGTGCCAGCAGTTTGGGCCGGGGGTTCAATGAGCAGTTCTTC; j_gene: TRBJ2-1; abundance: -; v_gene: TRBV27; d_gene: -
CDR3aa: CASSLYPAGGPKEVQYF; CDR3nt: TGTGCCAGCAGCTTATATCCGGCGGGAGGGCCAAAGGAGGTACAGTACTTC; j_gene: TRBJ2-4; abundance: -; v_gene: TRBV7-6; d_gene: TRBD2
CDR3aa: CASSLGTNEQFF; CDR3nt: TGTGCCAGCAGCTTAGGAACCAATGAGCAGTTCTTC; j_gene: TRBJ2-1; abundance: many; v_gene: TRBV7-2; d_gene: -
CDR3aa: CATREVSSYNSPLHF; CDR3nt: TGTGCCACCAGGGAGGTTAGCTCCTATAATTCACCCCTCCACTTT; j_gene: TRBJ1-6; abundance: few; v_gene: TRBV6-1; d_gene: -
CDR3aa: CASSWRGYNEQFF; CDR3nt: TGTGCCAGCAGCTGGAGAGGCTACAATGAGCAGTTCTTC; j_gene: TRBJ2-1; abundance: few; v_gene: TRBV11-2; d_gene: -
CDR3aa: CASSLAKAGTQYF; CDR3nt: TGTGCCAGCAGTTTAGCGAAGGCGGGGACCCAGTACTTC; j_gene: TRBJ2-5; abundance: -; v_gene: TRBV12-3/TRBV12-4; d_gene: -
CDR3aa: CASSALSGLRTDTQYF; CDR3nt: TGTGCCAGCAGCGCCCTCAGTGGACTACGCACAGATACGCAGTATTTT; j_gene: TRBJ2-3; abundance: -; v_gene: TRBV7-6; d_gene: -
CDR3aa: CASRRQQVLDNEQFF; CDR3nt: TGTGCCAGCAGGCGCCAACAGGTCCTAGACAATGAGCAGTTCTTC; j_gene: TRBJ2-1; abundance: -; v_gene: TRBV12-3/TRBV12-4; d_gene: -
CDR3aa: CASSERQGGQPQHF; CDR3nt: TGTGCCAGCAGCGAACGACAGGGCGGCCAGCCCCAGCATTTT; j_gene: TRBJ1-5; abundance: -; v_gene: TRBV2; d_gene: TRBD1
CDR3aa: CASSLTVTGVSGYTF; CDR3nt: TGCGCCAGCAGCCTTACCGTCACAGGGGTTAGTGGCTACACCTTC; j_gene: TRBJ1-2; abundance: -; v_gene: TRBV4-1; d_gene: TRBD1
CDR3aa: CASSQPTQGAFGYTF; CDR3nt: TGTGCCAGTAGCCAGCCGACACAGGGGGCGTTTGGCTACACCTTC; j_gene: TRBJ1-2; abundance: -; v_gene: TRBV19; d_gene: TRBD1
CDR3aa: CASSSTGQGASSPLHF; CDR3nt: TGTGCCAGCAGTTCAACCGGACAGGGGGCGAGTTCACCCCTCCACTTT; j_gene: TRBJ1-6; abundance: few; v_gene: TRBV12-3/TRBV12-4; d_gene: TRBD1
CDR3aa: CASSSGGARTEAFF; CDR3nt: TGTGCCAGCAGCTCAGGGGGCGCAAGGACTGAAGCTTTCTTT; j_gene: TRBJ1-1; abundance: few; v_gene: TRBV28; d_gene: TRBD1
CDR3aa: CASRTHRGGVDGYTF; CDR3nt: TGTGCCAGCAGAACCCACCGCGGGGGGGTGGACGGCTACACCTTC; j_gene: TRBJ1-2; abundance: -; v_gene: TRBV27; d_gene: -
CDR3aa: CASSLDRDRYNEQFF; CDR3nt: TGTGCCAGCAGCTTAGACCGGGACAGGTACAATGAGCAGTTCTTC; j_gene: TRBJ2-1; abundance: -; v_gene: TRBV7-8; d_gene: TRBD1
CDR3aa: CASSPRGQSGTQYF; CDR3nt: TGTGCCAGCAGCCCACGGGGACAGTCCGGGACCCAGTACTTC; j_gene: TRBJ2-5; abundance: -; v_gene: TRBV6-2/TRBV6-3; d_gene: TRBD1
CDR3aa: CSVARDTGAGTQYF; CDR3nt: TGCAGCGTTGCCCGGGACACTGGAGCTGGTACGCAGTATTTT; j_gene: TRBJ2-3; abundance: few; v_gene: TRBV29-1; d_gene: -
CDR3aa: CASSQELADTEAFF; CDR3nt: TGTGCCAGCAGCCAAGAGTTGGCGGATACTGAAGCTTTCTTT; j_gene: TRBJ1-1; abundance: once; v_gene: TRBV14; d_gene: -
CDR3aa: CASSLGGPKNTEAFF; CDR3nt: TGTGCCAGCAGCTTAGGGGGACCCAAGAACACTGAAGCTTTCTTT; j_gene: TRBJ1-1; abundance: many; v_gene: TRBV7-6; d_gene: -
CDR3aa: CSAAWEGGSNQPQHF; CDR3nt: TGCAGTGCTGCGTGGGAGGGTGGGAGCAATCAGCCCCAGCATTTT; j_gene: TRBJ1-5; abundance: few; v_gene: TRBV20-1; d_gene: -
CDR3aa: CASTGRTYEQYF; CDR3nt: TGTGCCAGTACGGGACGGACCTACGAGCAGTACTTC; j_gene: TRBJ2-7; abundance: few; v_gene: TRBV7-9; d_gene: -
CDR3aa: CASSPQGRGYTEAFF; CDR3nt: TGTGCCAGCAGCCCCCAGGGCAGGGGGTACACTGAAGCTTTCTTT; j_gene: TRBJ1-1; abundance: many; v_gene: TRBV7-2; d_gene: TRBD1
CDR3aa: CASSLASGTANYGYTF; CDR3nt: TGTGCCAGCAGCTTAGCGTCTGGGACAGCGAACTATGGCTACACCTTC; j_gene: TRBJ1-2; abundance: few; v_gene: TRBV7-9; d_gene: TRBD1
CDR3aa: CASGQPPGTSGSRGTDTQYF; CDR3nt: TGTGCTAGTGGCCAACCCCCCGGGACTAGCGGTTCCAGGGGCACAGATACGCAGTATTTT; j_gene: TRBJ2-3; abundance: -; v_gene: TRBV12-5; d_gene: TRBD2
CDR3aa: CASSSPGHTDTQYF; CDR3nt: TGTGCCAGCAGTTCTCCCGGACACACAGATACGCAGTATTTT; j_gene: TRBJ2-3; abundance: -; v_gene: TRBV28; d_gene: -
CDR3aa: CASSESGEQQPQHF; CDR3nt: TGTGCCAGCAGTGAGTCGGGGGAGCAGCAGCCCCAGCATTTT; j_gene: TRBJ1-5; abundance: -; v_gene: TRBV10-2; d_gene: -
CDR3aa: CASSRDRAGYEQYF; CDR3nt: TGTGCCAGCAGCCGGGACAGGGCTGGCTACGAGCAGTACTTC; j_gene: TRBJ2-7; abundance: few; v_gene: TRBV6-1; d_gene: TRBD1
CDR3aa: CASKIGGTGELFF; CDR3nt: TGTGCCAGCAAGATCGGAGGCACCGGGGAGCTGTTTTTT; j_gene: TRBJ2-2; abundance: few; v_gene: TRBV11-2; d_gene: -
CDR3aa: CASSDWVIRLAGGTDTQYF; CDR3nt: TGTGCCAGCAGCGACTGGGTAATTCGACTAGCGGGAGGGACAGATACGCAGTATTTT; j_gene: TRBJ2-3; abundance: few; v_gene: TRBV11-2; d_gene: TRBD2
CDR3aa: CASSLVRQTQYF; CDR3nt: TGTGCCAGCAGCCTCGTGCGTCAGACCCAGTACTTC; j_gene: TRBJ2-5; abundance: many; v_gene: TRBV7-2; d_gene: -
CDR3aa: CASSRRSTGGGGRETQYF; CDR3nt: TGTGCCAGCAGCCGGAGATCTACAGGGGGCGGGGGCCGAGAGACCCAGTACTTC; j_gene: TRBJ2-5; abundance: -; v_gene: TRBV5-6; d_gene: TRBD1
CDR3aa: CASATGGSTQYF; CDR3nt: TGTGCCAGCGCCACAGGAGGGAGTACGCAGTATTTT; j_gene: TRBJ2-3; abundance: -; v_gene: TRBV6-2/TRBV6-3; d_gene: -
CDR3aa: CAISPRGSSPLHF; CDR3nt: TGTGCCATCAGCCCCCGAGGGAGTTCACCCCTCCACTTT; j_gene: TRBJ1-6; abundance: -; v_gene: TRBV10-3; d_gene: -
CDR3aa: CASSFSLPGGEQFF; CDR3nt: TGTGCCAGCAGCTTTTCCCTCCCCGGGGGTGAGCAGTTCTTC; j_gene: TRBJ2-1; abundance: -; v_gene: TRBV11-2; d_gene: -
CDR3aa: CASSTSTGGETQYF; CDR3nt: TGTGCCAGCAGCACCTCCACGGGAGGGGAGACCCAGTACTTC; j_gene: TRBJ2-5; abundance: -; v_gene: TRBV11-2; d_gene: TRBD2
CDR3aa: CASRQPGGVAFF; CDR3nt: TGTGCCAGCAGGCAGCCGGGGGGCGTAGCTTTCTTT; j_gene: TRBJ1-1; abundance: few; v_gene: TRBV12-3/TRBV12-4; d_gene: -
CDR3aa: CASSIGFKGRNTGELFF; CDR3nt: TGTGCCAGTAGTATCGGGTTTAAAGGCAGGAACACCGGGGAGCTGTTTTTT; j_gene: TRBJ2-2; abundance: -; v_gene: TRBV19; d_gene: -
CDR3aa: CASSLARQNTGELFF; CDR3nt: TGTGCCAGCAGCTTAGCTCGACAGAACACCGGGGAGCTGTTTTTT; j_gene: TRBJ2-2; abundance: -; v_gene: TRBV7-2; d_gene: -
CDR3aa: CATSLTGMNQPQHF; CDR3nt: TGTGCCACCAGCCTGACAGGGATGAATCAGCCCCAGCATTTT; j_gene: TRBJ1-5; abundance: -; v_gene: TRBV15; d_gene: TRBD1
CDR3aa: CASSLVGGVPSANYGYTF; CDR3nt: TGTGCCAGCAGCTTAGTTGGGGGGGTACCCTCGGCTAACTATGGCTACACCTTC; j_gene: TRBJ1-2; abundance: many; v_gene: TRBV7-6; d_gene: -
CDR3aa: CASSDRGLVNTEAFF; CDR3nt: TGTGCCAGCTCGGACAGGGGTTTGGTGAACACTGAAGCTTTCTTT; j_gene: TRBJ1-1; abundance: -; v_gene: TRBV6-6; d_gene: TRBD1
CDR3aa: CATSRGATEDYGYTF; CDR3nt: TGTGCCACCAGCAGAGGGGCCACAGAAGACTATGGCTACACCTTC; j_gene: TRBJ1-2; abundance: few; v_gene: TRBV15; d_gene: -
CDR3aa: CASSQEGQGNSGNTIYF; CDR3nt: TGCGCCAGCAGCCAAGAAGGCCAGGGGAATTCTGGAAACACCATATATTTT; j_gene: TRBJ1-3; abundance: few; v_gene: TRBV4-1; d_gene: -
CDR3aa: CASSQRGGPDTQYF; CDR3nt: TGTGCCAGCAGCCAAAGAGGGGGCCCAGATACGCAGTATTTT; j_gene: TRBJ2-3; abundance: -; v_gene: TRBV4-2; d_gene: TRBD1
CDR3aa: CASSLDSLSTGGAGYGYTF; CDR3nt: TGTGCCAGCAGCTTAGACTCCTTATCGACGGGGGGCGCTGGCTATGGCTACACCTTC; j_gene: TRBJ1-2; abundance: many; v_gene: TRBV7-8; d_gene: -
CDR3aa: CASSFGLAGVGEQFF; CDR3nt: TGTGCCAGCAGCTTCGGCCTAGCGGGAGTTGGCGAGCAGTTCTTC; j_gene: TRBJ2-1; abundance: many; v_gene: TRBV7-2; d_gene: TRBD2
CDR3aa: CASSDQTTYSKAFF; CDR3nt: TGTGCCAGCAGCGACCAGACGACTTATTCGAAAGCTTTCTTT; j_gene: TRBJ1-1; abundance: -; v_gene: TRBV14; d_gene: -
CDR3aa: CASSMWEGNYEQYF; CDR3nt: TGTGCCAGTAGTATGTGGGAGGGGAACTACGAGCAGTACTTC; j_gene: TRBJ2-7; abundance: few; v_gene: TRBV19; d_gene: TRBD2
CDR3aa: CASRTLAGGAGELFF; CDR3nt: TGTGCCAGCAGGACCCTAGCGGGGGGCGCCGGGGAGCTGTTTTTT; j_gene: TRBJ2-2; abundance: -; v_gene: TRBV7-2; d_gene: TRBD2
CDR3aa: CAISVNPTATGELFF; CDR3nt: TGTGCCATCAGTGTAAACCCGACGGCCACCGGGGAGCTGTTTTTT; j_gene: TRBJ2-2; abundance: -; v_gene: TRBV10-3; d_gene: -